Included here is one T cell receptor beta chain sequence, with context. The antigen is unknown. This table comes from immunoSEQ multiplex PCR, and its TCRdb copy is limited to in-frame clones, with some not included. The sample comprises 200,000 to 250,000 clones, 93% of which are singletons, and 1% rests with the top ten. This sample is part of a study of T cell responses to AZD1222 COVID-19 vaccine. Study-wide results and caveats: Repertoire sampling was restricted to post-peak T cell response timepoints. CD4 TCRs covered the whole spike, strongest at regions 160-218 and 743-854. Donors skewed white British and female; clonal diversity was possibly underestimated. Spike-specific TCR breadth and depth went up after people got two AZD1222 doses.

V gave up 7 bases and J gave up 1 base, with 17 bases separating them. This CDR3 is built from 15 residues. In germline, CDR1 is SGHRS, CDR2 YFSETQ. The J gene is TRBJ1-1, the V gene TRBV5-1; maybe TRBD1 (5 bases). The sequences come from peripheral blood, collected on day 0 of MenACWY control vaccination. The receptor comes from an adult in good health. CDR3 region: CASDPGSGWNTEAFF. The CDR3 DNA follows: TGCGCCAGCGACCCGGGGTCAGGGTGGAACACTGAAGCTTTCTTT.